This T cell receptor beta chain emerged from a study of T-cell reconstitution after alpha-beta-depleted transplantation in children. At least ten counts were recorded for this clonotype. TCRbeta library preparation incorporated unique molecular identifiers. From the PCR reads, TCRdb called clonotypes with MiXCR, one entry per CDR3 protein. The table shows 500,000 to 750,000 distinct CDR3 sequences, with 13% occurring only once. CDR3 length: 16 amino acids. J gave up 4 bases and V 3 bases, and 10 bases lay outside the gene matches. Germline-derived CDR1 and CDR2 are SQVTM and ANQGSEA. This sequence joins TRBV29-1 and TRBJ2-1; 9 nucleotides match TRBD1. The source was PBMCs, mostly from graft donor cells, collected 360 days after TCRalphabeta/CD19-depleted stem cell transplant. This receptor was taken from a male patient younger than 18 who had a stem cell transplant for acute myeloid leukemia, so the T cells may come from the graft donor. The CDR3 sequence is CSVDEPGTGRYNEQFF. The DNA for the CDR3 is TGCAGCGTTGATGAACCGGGGACAGGGAGATACAATGAGCAGTTCTTC.